This TCR beta chain was recovered during a study of shared clonotypes between healthy human individuals. Concerning this clone: Its specificity is not known.

The method was immunoSEQ multiplex PCR; TCRdb's version includes in-frame clones alone and lacks a portion of them. The sample has over a million clones; around 98% are singletons. Broader study findings: Between a handful of donors, naive CD4 clonotypes were shared at a level of roughly 5.5%.

V shed 3 bases, J shed 0 bases, and the junction held 4 bases outside the gene matches. CDR1 is ENHRY and CDR2 is SYGVKD in the germline V gene. The CDR3 totals 15 residues. J is TRBJ1-2 and V is TRBV10-3; 7 nucleotides match TRBD1. This clonotype originated in a young man in good health. Material for sequencing was naive CD4+ T cells sorted from blood. Subset: CD45RA+ positively selected. The CDR3 bases are TGTGCCATCAGTGATCCGGGACAGCCTAACTATGGCTACACCTTC. Translating gives CAISDPGQPNYGYTF.